The sequence of this TCR beta chain was determined in a study of blood T cells in healthy people across ages. Regarding this clonotype: Its antigen is unidentified.

Study results and caveats: The CMV status of each donor remained undetermined, and this could have confounded shifts in expanded clonotypes. Because sorting was not performed, PBMCs prevented conclusive naive versus antigen-experienced comparison.

J lost 2 bases, V lost 0 bases, and 4 bases had no gene match. There are 16 residues in the CDR3. Germline-derived CDR1 and CDR2 are MNHNY and SVGAGI (reference sequence). Each donor gave approximately 9.1 milliliters of peripheral blood. For the second PCR, which ran for roughly 7 to 11 cycles, a sample-barcoded 5' primer and a J-beta primer mix were used. TCRdb reprocessed the 5' RACE reads via MiXCR and lists one record per CDR3 protein. The sample contains approximately 780,000 distinct CDR3 sequences, 20% to 30% of which appear only once. These records were also assigned to another study, of T cells of mothers and their children. This second study says: The shaping of TCR recombination output by thymic selection is similar in related and unrelated pairs.

Material: blood. The receptor was isolated from a boy between 10 and 17 years old in good health. The chain couples TRBV6-6 to TRBJ2-5, with 9 positions matching TRBD1. This CDR3 reads CASSYSIQGAQETQYF. The CDR3 coding sequence is TGTGCCAGCAGTTACTCGATACAGGGGGCTCAAGAGACCCAGTACTTC.